This T cell receptor beta chain was found in a study of T cell responses to AZD1222 COVID-19 vaccine (dated by TCRdb to about 2021). Regarding the research as a whole: AZD1222 recipients whose second dose came at about 4 weeks and those whose second dose came at about 12 weeks were combined into one group, since spike-specific TCR depth and breadth did not differ between the two schedules. A total of 233 trial participants underwent TCR sequencing, of whom roughly 210 had received two doses of AZD1222 and 26 had received two doses of the MenACWY control vaccine. Trial participants were enrolled by age into 18-55, 56-69 and 70-plus year subgroups, with approximately 150, 30 and 60 TCR-sequenced participants respectively. Summary of the overall study and its limitations: Reportedly, almost half of the unique spike-specific TCRs recognized epitopes lying outside the regions that are mutated in the B.1.351 and B.1.1.7 variants. In the small 56-69-year group, the increase in depth fell short of significance, most likely because of low power. Spike-specific TCR breadth and depth rose significantly after two AZD1222 doses compared with day 0 and with MenACWY recipients. Participants were mostly white British and included more females than males, and it was suggested by the authors that clonal diversity may have been underestimated. Only a handful of AZD1222 recipients were SARS-CoV-2 seropositive at baseline, limiting conclusions about previously exposed vaccinees. The vaccine-associated CD4 TCRs covered the entire spike protein, and the dominant responses fell in regions 160-218 and 743-854. Because no day 14 peak-response samples were available, repertoires were characterized only after the peak T cell response.

The CDR3 regions of human TCRbeta chains were analyzed by immunosequencing. The paper's data handling went like this. Repertoire TCRs were matched against a reference library of SARS-CoV-2-specific TCRs generated with the MIRA antigen-specificity platform. Breadth was defined as the fraction of unique TCRs that were SARS-CoV-2-associated. Depth was defined as the fraction of total T cells that were SARS-CoV-2-associated. Using the MIRA data, each spike-specific TCR was mapped to the spike region that the TCR reacts to and placed in a CD4 or CD8 class. Log10-transformed breadth and depth values were compared by one-way ANOVA with Sidak's multiple comparisons tests. The table was pulled from immuneACCESS by TCRdb, which kept in-frame rearrangements only. Such tables lose some clones; where checked, under half of the loss comes from unresolved V genes, and the rest has no known cause. V and J calls and clone size are those listed in that table; D and trimming were worked out from the DNA. Present in this sample are over 110,000 clones, about 92% of which were seen just once. Of the sample, 5.1% falls within the top ten clones.

From a lookup of the germline V gene, CDR1 and CDR2 are LGHNA and YSLEER. V lost 0 bases and J lost 5 bases, and the count of bases not matched to a germline gene is 14. Including cysteine and phenylalanine, the CDR3 has 20 amino acids. Kept here is only the CDR3 DNA, which spans 60 bases and is read in frame from base 1. What this sample's time point label stands for: baseline before first vaccination. Samples from vaccinated people were obtained from the UK trials COV001 and COV002, which included a single-blind randomized controlled phase 2/3 trial of AZD1222 (ChAdOx1 nCoV-19) in healthy adults. For TCRbeta chain sequencing, PBMC samples from trial participants were taken at day 0 and at day 28 after the second dose. Details on this clone: Its antigen is currently not known. No base-level quality is on record; no much larger clone is a single base apart.

The chain is assembled from TRBV4-3 and TRBJ2-1; TRBD1 agrees with 12 junctional bases. The sequenced sample was peripheral blood, obtained on day 0 of AZD1222 vaccination. The receptor was isolated from an adult in good health. The CDR3 protein: CASSQESGQGAQSRNNEQFF. In nucleotides, the sequence is TGCGCCAGCAGCCAAGAATCGGGACAGGGGGCTCAGTCGAGAAACAATGAGCAGTTCTTC.